This entry lists 29 T cell receptor beta chains sequenced from one sample in a study of CXCR3-negative and CXCR3-positive naive CD8 T cells. General study points: TRB CDR3s of CXCR3-positive naive cells were more hydrophobic than those of CXCR3-negative naive cells.

No cognate antigen is known for these TCRs. The authors made the TRB cDNA libraries by 5' RACE using UMI labels. One entry per CDR3 protein, without DNA, is what TCRdb gives after re-calling the 5' RACE reads. The sample holds about 150,000 distinct CDR3 sequences. Material: naive CXCR3+ CD8+ T cells from blood. Specified subset: CD45RO-CCR7+CD27+CD95- naive CD8+ T cells expressing CXCR3 (TNR3+). Receptor source: a human donor in good health. Some clones in this sample may be carry-over from other donors' samples.

The chain is built from TRBV20-1 and TRBJ2-7; the D call of TRBD1 rests on TCRdb alone, since no DNA is present to check it. Germline CDR1 is DFQATT and CDR2 is SNEGSKA (reference sequence). The CDR3 covers 15 residues. The CDR3 region is CSARDRAGDPYEQYF.

The chain employs TRBV7-9 and TRBJ1-2; the TCRdb call, TRBD1, lacks DNA for checking. The length of the CDR3 is 16 residues. The V gene's germline CDR1 is SEHNR and CDR2 FQNEAQ (reference sequence). CDR3 sequence: CASSSESGGNNYGYTF. The whole variable domain, remainder taken from reference TRBV7-9 and TRBJ1-2, is DTGVSQNPRHKITKRGQNVTFRCDPISEHNRLYWYRQTLGQGPEFLTYFQNEAQLEKSRLLSDRFSAERPKGSFSTLEIQRTEQGDSAMYLCASSSESGGNNYGYTFGSGTRLTVV.

The J gene is TRBJ1-1, the V gene TRBV19. Germline V lookup: CDR1 LNHDA, CDR2 SQIVND (reference sequence). The CDR3 contains 17 residues. The CDR3 loop reads CASSEGGREVENTEAFF.

This chain links TRBV29-1 with TRBJ2-1; TCRdb designates TRBD1, a call that cannot be tested without DNA. Germline V lookup: CDR1 SQVTM, CDR2 ANQGSEA. CDR3 length: 13 amino acids. CDR3 amino acids: CSVDRATIYEQFF.

This rearrangement joins TRBV29-1 to TRBJ2-3. Per germline, CDR1 SQVTM and CDR2 ANQGSEA. This CDR3 is 14 amino acids long. The CDR3 here is CSVSEDVRADTQYF.

The rearrangement joins TRBV29-1 to TRBJ2-6. The CDR3 extends over 17 amino acids. Germline CDR1 and CDR2: SQVTM and ANQGSEA. This chain's CDR3 is CSVEAWDRASGANVLTF.

The chain recombines TRBV10-1 with TRBJ2-5; with no DNA, the TCRdb D assignment of TRBD2 cannot be verified. The CDR3 totals 18 residues. The V gene's germline CDR1 is WNHNN and CDR2 SYGVQD (reference sequence). The CDR3 here is CASATPQGWREFKETQYF.

The chain's CDR3 is CASSLNGDEQYF. The chain links TRBV7-6 to TRBJ2-7. The CDR3 consists of 12 residues. Germline CDR1 SGHVS, CDR2 FNYEAQ.

V and J are TRBV29-1 and TRBJ2-5. The CDR3 totals 12 residues. Germline-derived CDR1 and CDR2 are SQVTM and ANQGSEA. The CDR3: CSVEGTDMPQYF.

The J gene is TRBJ1-1, the V gene TRBV20-1. Germline V gene sequence: CDR1 DFQATT, CDR2 SNEGSKA (reference sequence). This CDR3 region has 13 residues. This chain's CDR3 is CSANPGRNTEAFF.

The chain couples TRBV7-8 to TRBJ2-1; TCRdb gives TRBD2 as the D gene, but with no DNA this cannot be confirmed. This CDR3 region has 13 residues. Germline V CDR1 and CDR2: SGHVS, FQNEAQ. The CDR3 spells CASSLGLVNEQFF.

J is TRBJ2-7 and V is TRBV19; the TRBD2 assignment by TCRdb is unverifiable without DNA. The CDR3 contains 15 residues. CDR1 and CDR2 from the germline V gene are LNHDA and SQIVND (reference sequence). The CDR3 spells CASSIGGLSSYEQYF.

The chain combines TRBV7-6 with TRBJ2-1; TCRdb names TRBD1, which stays unverified in the absence of DNA. This CDR3 comprises 15 residues. Germline-derived CDR1 and CDR2 are SGHVS and FNYEAQ. The CDR3 sequence is CASSPRGGLYNEQFF.

CDR3 residues: CARSGIAREQYF. The J gene is TRBJ2-7, the V gene TRBV21-1; TCRdb's D call of TRBD1 is untestable without DNA. TRBV21-1 is designated a pseudogene. The CDR3 is 12 residues long.

J is TRBJ1-6 and V is TRBV20-1. The CDR3 is made up of 19 amino acids. The germline V gene encodes CDR1 DFQATT and CDR2 SNEGSKA (reference sequence). CDR3 protein: CSARVRRRWGSSYNSPLHF.

The rearrangement uses TRBV15 and TRBJ1-2; the D call from TCRdb, TRBD1, cannot be confirmed without DNA. This CDR3 has 15 residues. The germline V gene has CDR1 LNHNV and CDR2 YYDKDF (reference sequence). The CDR3 loop reads CATSGQGGGNYGYTF.

The chain's CDR3 is CASSPGQGRYGYTF. The chain employs TRBV28 and TRBJ1-2; TCRdb's D gene call, TRBD1, goes unchecked for lack of DNA. The CDR3 sequence is 14 residues long. In germline, CDR1 is MDHEN, CDR2 SYDVKM.

This chain uses TRBV20-1 with TRBJ2-1. This CDR3 comprises 16 residues. From germline, CDR1 is DFQATT and CDR2 SNEGSKA (reference sequence). CDR3: CSARDLHPASYNEQFF.

The gene calls are TRBV9 and TRBJ1-2; TCRdb reports TRBD1, a call that lacks DNA to check it against. Germline CDR1 reads SGDLS; CDR2 reads YYNGEE. There are 15 residues in the CDR3. The CDR3 loop reads CASSVVSGFGYGYTF.

The chain recombines TRBV4-1 with TRBJ2-2. Germline V CDR1 and CDR2: MGHRA, YSYEKL. The CDR3 has 12 residues. This chain's CDR3 is CASSPTYGELFF.

V and J are TRBV5-1 and TRBJ1-2; the TCRdb call, TRBD1, lacks DNA for checking. The CDR3 runs to 16 residues. Looked up from germline, CDR1 is SGHRS and CDR2 is YFSETQ. CDR3: CASSLDLGRGSPPYTF.

V and J are TRBV7-6 and TRBJ1-3; TCRdb calls TRBD1, which cannot be checked without DNA. Germline V lookup: CDR1 SGHVS, CDR2 FNYEAQ. The CDR3 is 20 residues long. CDR3 sequence reads: CASSIQQGPYLLASGNTIYF. Using reference TRBV7-6 and TRBJ1-3 for the parts outside the CDR3, the full variable domain is GAGVSQSPRYKVTKRGQDVALRCDPISGHVSLYWYRQALGQGPEFLTYFNYEAQQDKSGLPNDRFSAERPEGSISTLTIQRTEQRDSAMYRCASSIQQGPYLLASGNTIYFGEGSWLTVV.

The rearrangement uses TRBV7-2 and TRBJ2-3. Germline V lookup: CDR1 SGHTA, CDR2 FQGNSA. This CDR3 is 15 amino acids long. This CDR3 is CASSLAWGPQVTQYF.

V gene TRBV29-1 combines with J gene TRBJ2-7. This CDR3 is 13 amino acids long. Germline V gives CDR1 SQVTM, CDR2 ANQGSEA. The CDR3 spells CSVFYYAFYEQYF.

The rearrangement uses TRBV20-1 and TRBJ2-7; TCRdb names TRBD1, which stays unverified in the absence of DNA. CDR3 length: 12 residues. CDR1 and CDR2 from the germline V gene are DFQATT and SNEGSKA (reference sequence). The chain's CDR3 is CSASPGYYEQYF.

The V gene is TRBV28, the J gene TRBJ2-7; there is no DNA to check the TCRdb D call of TRBD2. CDR3 length: 15 residues. Germline V CDR1 and CDR2: MDHEN, SYDVKM. CDR3 region: CASSPIAGASYEQYF.

The rearrangement uses TRBV28 and TRBJ2-1; TCRdb's D gene call, TRBD2, goes unchecked for lack of DNA. The V gene's germline CDR1 is MDHEN and CDR2 SYDVKM. The CDR3 consists of 16 residues. The CDR3 loop is CASSSALGQAVDEQFF.

The rearrangement joins TRBV29-1 to TRBJ2-7; TCRdb picks TRBD1, but there is no DNA to check that call. Germline assignment: CDR1 SQVTM and CDR2 ANQGSEA. The CDR3 totals 13 residues. CDR3 residues: CSVEDGGTYEQYF.

The rearrangement uses TRBV29-1 and TRBJ2-5; the TCRdb D gene call, TRBD2, has no DNA to confirm it. The CDR3 totals 17 residues. Germline V gene data show CDR1 as SQVTM and CDR2 as ANQGSEA. CDR3 protein: CSVDGTSGSLIQETQYF.